Listed below are T cell receptor beta chains from one sample, sequenced in a study of tumor and adjacent non-tumor tissue in lung cancer. TCRdb passed the multiplex PCR reads through MiXCR, listing each CDR3 protein once. The table records under 100,000 distinct CDR3 sequences, around 65% of them present only once. Sequences were obtained from lung tumor tissue. Receptors originate from a man aged 70 or older with non-small cell lung cancer. The CDR3 runs from the conserved cysteine through the conserved F or W. D genes are given only for firm matches. Part of the rows lack a size; the others show once, few, many or a class for expanded clones.

-	TRBV6-5	TRBJ2-6	-	TGTGCCAGCAGTTACCTGGCGAGCTTTGGGGCCAACGTCCTGGCTTTC	CASSYLASFGANVLAF
-	TRBV18	TRBJ2-1	-	TGTGCCAGCTCACCACCGACAAGAGGCCCTTACAATGAGCGGTTCTTC	CASSPPTRGPYNERFF
-	TRBV11-2	TRBJ2-2	-	TGTGTCAGCAGTCCACTGGGGACCTGGGAGCTGTTTTTT	CVSSPLGTWELFF
TRBD1	TRBV12-3/TRBV12-4	TRBJ2-5	many	TGTGCCAGCAGTGAACGGACAGGAAAAGAGACCCAGTACTTC	CASSERTGKETQYF
-	TRBV29-1	TRBJ2-3	-	TGCAGCGTTGTGGTGGGGGCCACAGATACGCAGTATTTT	CSVVVGATDTQYF
-	TRBV7-9	TRBJ2-7	-	TGTGTCAGGAGCAGACCCTGGGACGAGCAGTACTTC	CVRSRPWDEQYF
-	TRBV11-2	TRBJ2-3	once	TGCGCCAGCAGCCTGCTAAATGCAGATACGCAGTATTTT	CASSLLNADTQYF
TRBD2	TRBV20-1	TRBJ2-3	many	TGCAGTGCCGTATCGGGGGGGCAAAAAACGCAGTATTTT	CSAVSGGQKTQYF
TRBD1	TRBV5-1	TRBJ2-1	-	TGCGCCAGCAGCTTCAGGGGGTCTAGCTACAATGAGCAGTTCTTC	CASSFRGSSYNEQFF
TRBD1	TRBV29-1	TRBJ2-7	-	TGCAGCGTTCTATCGCGGGACAGGGGCCTGTACGAGGAGTACTTC	CSVLSRDRGLYEEYF
-	TRBV20-1	TRBJ2-6	-	TGCAGTGCTAGACTGACAGTTGGGGCCAACATCCTGACTTTC	CSARLTVGANILTF
TRBD1	TRBV5-4	TRBJ2-7	many	TGTGCCAGCAGCGTGGGACAGGGACGCTACGAGCAGTACTTC	CASSVGQGRYEQYF
TRBD1	TRBV24-1	TRBJ2-2	-	TGTGCCACCAATGATCCCGACAGGGAGAGAACCGGGGAGCTGTTTTTT	CATNDPDRERTGELFF
-	TRBV23-1	TRBJ2-7	-	TGCGCCAGCAGTCGAGCACGCCTCGCCTACGAGCAGTACTTC	CASSRARLAYEQYF
-	TRBV11-2	TRBJ2-2	-	TGTGCCAGCAGCCTCGGTCTAGAGGCAGGCGGGGAGCTGCTTTTT	CASSLGLEAGGELLF
-	TRBV20-1	TRBJ2-7	few	TGCAGTGCTACCGAACGTCGCACCGACGAGCAGTACTTC	CSATERRTDEQYF
-	TRBV7-9	TRBJ1-2	-	TGTGCCGACCGCCAGCGGACCGGGGACTATGGATACACCTTC	CADRQRTGDYGYTF